This TCR beta chain was identified in a study of T-cell reconstitution after alpha-beta-depleted transplantation in children. The CDR3 has 17 amino acids. V gave up 9 bases and J gave up 2 bases, with 26 bases separating them. Germline V CDR1 and CDR2: SGHKS, YYEKEE (reference sequence). On this clonotype itself: Its antigen remains unidentified.

Study findings and constraints: There were reportedly several hundred expanded graft clones from which alpha-beta T cells came about two months after transplant. Elevated TCRbeta diversity at day 60 was traced, in some patients, to surviving recipient T cells and thymic progenitors. After one year, T-cell counts and TCRbeta diversity mostly came from new T cells.

Unique molecular identifiers featured in how the TCRbeta library was prepared. TCRdb re-derived calls from the PCR reads in MiXCR, one entry per CDR3 protein. The sample holds around 76,000 distinct CDR3 sequences, roughly 18% seen once. The sample in question was PBMCs, mostly from graft donor cells, obtained 360 days after TCRalphabeta/CD19-depleted stem cell transplant. This receptor was identified in a male patient aged 2-15 years who had a stem cell transplant for acute lymphoblastic leukemia, so the T cells may come from the graft donor. The J gene is TRBJ2-5, the V gene TRBV5-5; TRBD2 might be the D (5 bases). The CDR3, as DNA: TGTGCCATGGGCCCTGGACTTCTGTCCCTATCACAAGAGACCCAGTACTTC. This encodes CAMGPGLLSLSQETQYF.